The 28 T cell receptor beta chains below were found in one sample sequenced in a study of cytomegalovirus exposure and HLA in healthy donors. This table comes from immunoSEQ multiplex PCR, and its TCRdb copy is limited to in-frame clones, with some not included. In the table there are approximately 70,000 clones, roughly 94% of which are singletons. The sequencing sample was made of PBMCs. The receptors come from a woman under 30 in good health and CMV-seropositive.

The rearrangement joins TRBV5-4 to TRBJ1-1; 8 nucleotides match TRBD1. Germline CDR1 and CDR2: SGHNT and YYREEE (reference sequence). The CDR3 contains 14 residues. J lost 0 bases, V lost 6 bases, and 4 bases had no gene match. CDR3 nucleotide sequence: TGTGCCAGCAACCAGGGACAGGTGAACACTGAAGCTTTCTTT. As protein: CASNQGQVNTEAFF. The full variable domain, its missing parts supplied by reference TRBV5-4 and TRBJ1-1, is ETGVTQSPTHLIKTRGQQVTLRCSSQSGHNTVSWYQQALGQGPQFIFQYYREEENGRGNFPPRFSGLQFPNYSSELNVNALELDDSALYLCASNQGQVNTEAFFGQGTRLTVV.

The CDR3 sequence: CASGNGRGNTEAFF. The DNA for the CDR3 is TGTGCCAGCGGAAATGGAAGGGGAAACACTGAAGCTTTCTTT. The chain links TRBV27 to TRBJ1-1, with D maybe TRBD1 (5 bases). V shed 8 bases and J shed 2 bases, with 15 bases lying between them. Germline values: CDR1 MNHEY, CDR2 SMNVEV (reference sequence). The CDR3 runs 14 residues.

This chain joins TRBV7-8 and TRBJ2-7; 9 bases are a match to TRBD1. This CDR3 contains 16 residues. The J segment lost 4 bases and the V segment lost 4 bases, leaving 11 bases of the junction unmatched. CDR1 is SGHVS and CDR2 is FQNEAQ in the germline V gene. CDR3 sequence (DNA): TGTGCCAGCAGCTCCCCCCGACAGGGGGATCTATACGAGCAGTACTTC. Protein: CASSSPRQGDLYEQYF.

The rearrangement links TRBV25-1 to TRBJ1-3; 8 nucleotides align to TRBD1. V shed 6 bases and J 2 bases; nucleotides not matched to a gene: 6. This CDR3 has 15 residues. Germline V gene sequence: CDR1 MGHDK, CDR2 SYGVNS. The chain's CDR3 is CASSDRGFTGNTIYF. Here the CDR3 DNA reads TGTGCCAGCAGCGACAGGGGTTTTACTGGAAACACCATATATTTT.

The rearrangement joins TRBV6-5 to TRBJ1-1; D not resolved. The V gene's germline CDR1 is MNHEY and CDR2 SVGAGI. The CDR3 runs 14 residues. Between the trimmed V and J ends, which lost 2 bases and 7 bases, there was a span of 14 bases. In DNA form, the CDR3 reads TGTGCCAGCAGTTACGTCCGGGGATCTTATGAAGCTTTCTTT. Encoded protein: CASSYVRGSYEAFF.

This clone was seen just once. The chain joins TRBV19 to TRBJ2-1; 8 nucleotides align to TRBD1. CDR1 LNHDA and CDR2 SQIVND come from the germline V gene (reference sequence). There are 15 residues in the CDR3. Germline trimming cut 4 bases from V and 3 bases from J; bases unmatched to any gene: 5. As DNA, the CDR3 is TGTGCCAGTAGTAGGGAAGGACAGGGCTACAATGAGCAGTTCTTC. This encodes CASSREGQGYNEQFF.

The CDR3 spells CASSVRDRYEQYF. The CDR3, as DNA: TGTGCCAGCAGTGTCCGGGACAGATACGAGCAGTACTTC. This chain joins TRBV6-1 and TRBJ2-5, with 7 bases that match TRBD1. The J call is uncertain, as TRBJ2-7 better fits the DNA end. The CDR3 spans 13 residues. Germline loops: CDR1 MNHNS, CDR2 SASEGT.

The J gene is TRBJ1-5, the V gene TRBV7-9, with a weak D call TRBD1 (5 bases). The CDR3 spans 16 residues. Germline CDR1 and CDR2: SEHNR and FQNEAQ (reference sequence). V was cut by 5 bases and J by 6 bases, with 20 bases left in between. The CDR3 region is CASSTETGLSTQPQHF. For the CDR3, the DNA is TGTGCCAGCAGCACGGAAACGGGACTCTCCACTCAGCCCCAGCATTTT.

The genes are TRBV11-2 and TRBJ1-3, with 9 bases that match TRBD1. The CDR3 sequence is 15 residues long. V lost 5 bases and J lost 6; bases outside the gene matches: 8. Per germline, CDR1 SGHAT and CDR2 FQNNGV. The CDR3 here is CASSRYLQGANTIYF. DNA of the CDR3: TGTGCCAGCAGCCGCTACCTACAGGGGGCAAACACCATATATTTT.

This clone was observed once. The rearrangement joins TRBV21-1 to TRBJ2-4; the DNA was not used to check the table's D call, TRBD2. TRBV21-1 is an annotated pseudogene. This CDR3 has 18 amino acids. This CDR3 reads CASSKDPFVRIAKNIQYF. CDR3 sequence (DNA): TGTGCCAGCAGCAAAGACCCCTTCGTGCGGATAGCCAAAAACATTCAGTACTTC.

The chain joins TRBV7-9 to TRBJ2-1; tentative D call: TRBD2 (7 bases). Between the trimmed V and J ends, which lost 5 bases and 9 bases, there was a span of 20 bases. The V gene's germline CDR1 is SEHNR and CDR2 FQNEAQ (reference sequence). CDR3 size: 15 residues. The CDR3 nucleotides read TGTGCCAGCAGCCAGTCGGGGGGCAGGGAGGGTGAGCAGTTCTTC. It is translated as CASSQSGGREGEQFF.

Only one count was recorded for this clone. The rearrangement links TRBV15 to TRBJ1-2; no definite D call. Deletions cut 0 bases from V and 4 bases from J, with 12 bases between. From germline, CDR1 is LNHNV and CDR2 YYDKDF (reference sequence). This CDR3 is 15 amino acids long. The chain's CDR3 is CATSRDRGQSYGYTF. The DNA for the CDR3 is TGTGCCACCAGCAGAGATCGTGGGCAGAGCTATGGCTACACCTTC.

The chain couples TRBV7-2 to TRBJ1-5, with unresolved D. Germline CDR1 SGHTA, CDR2 FQGNSA. V was trimmed by 3 bases and J by 1 base, leaving 16 bases between them. The CDR3 is 17 amino acids. Here the CDR3 DNA reads TGTGCCAGCAGCTTGTCAGTTGGCCGCAAGAGCAATCAGCCCCAGCATTTT. It specifies CASSLSVGRKSNQPQHF.

The chain recombines TRBV28 with TRBJ1-5, with 8 nucleotides matching TRBD1. The CDR3 is 15 residues long. Germline V gene data show CDR1 as MDHEN and CDR2 as SYDVKM. V gave up 0 bases and J gave up 6 bases; unmatched junction bases: 4. The CDR3: CASSLWDRDRQPQHF. DNA of the CDR3: TGTGCCAGCAGTTTATGGGACAGGGATCGTCAGCCCCAGCATTTT.

V gene TRBV9 combines with J gene TRBJ1-2; maybe TRBD1 (5 bases). The V and J ends lost 2 bases and 2 bases respectively, with 10 bases between them. Germline lookup yields CDR1 SGDLS and CDR2 YYNGEE. CDR3 length: 14 residues. The CDR3: CASSVEDRNYGYTF. Written as DNA, the CDR3 is TGTGCCAGCAGCGTCGAAGACAGAAACTATGGCTACACCTTC.

This sequence joins TRBV6-4 and TRBJ1-4; 7 nucleotides line up with TRBD1. Germline values: CDR1 MRHNA, CDR2 SNTAGT. This CDR3 spans 14 amino acids. V was pared by 2 bases and J by 8 bases, with 5 bases of the junction left unmatched. The chain's CDR3 is CASSDGDSEEKLFF. The CDR3 nucleotides are TGTGCCAGCAGTGACGGGGACAGCGAGGAAAAACTGTTTTTT.

For this clone: The junction departs from germline at one end; a sequencing error may be responsible. This chain connects TRBV2 to TRBJ2-1; 7 bases match TRBD2. This CDR3 has 15 residues. Germline CDR1 is SNHLY and CDR2 is FYNNEI. The CDR3 nucleotides are TGTGCCGGCAGCAGGCGCGGCCGCGGGAGTAATGAGCAGTTCTTC. Amino acid sequence: CAGSRRGRGSNEQFF.

The gene calls are TRBV7-8 and TRBJ2-1, with TRBD2 matching 8 bases. Germline V CDR1 and CDR2: SGHVS, FQNEAQ. The CDR3 extends over 19 amino acids. The trim removed 1 base at V and 0 bases at J, leaving 11 bases unmatched. CDR3 DNA sequence: TGTGCCAGCAGCTTAGGCCTCGGGATACGGGGGGGCTCCTACAATGAGCAGTTCTTC. Translation: CASSLGLGIRGGSYNEQFF.

This clone was counted a single time. The rearrangement uses TRBV25-1 and TRBJ2-5; no reliable D call. The V end was cut by 2 bases, the J end by 4 bases, with 14 bases between. The germline CDR1 and CDR2 sequences are MGHDK and SYGVNS. The CDR3 has 15 residues. CDR3 nucleotide sequence: TGTGCCAGCAGTGAAAGACGCGAGGTCGGAGAGACCCAGTACTTC. It codes for CASSERREVGETQYF.

This sequence joins TRBV21-1 and TRBJ1-1. TRBV21-1 is described as a pseudogene. The CDR3 is made up of 13 amino acids. This CDR3 reads CASSKGRETEAFF. The CDR3 coding sequence is TGTGCCAGCAGCAAAGGAAGGGAGACTGAAGCTTTCTTT.

The J gene is TRBJ2-3, the V gene TRBV27; 14 bases match TRBD2. Trimming cost V 6 bases and J 4 bases; bases outside gene matches: 3. CDR3 length equals 15 residues. Germline V gene sequence: CDR1 MNHEY, CDR2 SMNVEV (reference sequence). CDR3 amino acids: CASSQTSGGADTQYF. CDR3 DNA: TGTGCCAGCAGCCAGACTAGCGGGGGGGCAGATACGCAGTATTTT.

V and J are TRBV14 and TRBJ2-1; 9 nucleotides line up with TRBD1. CDR1 SGHDN and CDR2 FVKESK come from the germline V gene. CDR3 length: 17 amino acids. J gave up 3 bases and V 2 bases, and 8 bases lay outside the gene matches. The CDR3 loop reads CASSQPRTGVFYNEQFF. The CDR3 DNA reads TGTGCCAGCAGCCAACCACGGACAGGGGTCTTCTACAATGAGCAGTTCTTC.

This sequence joins TRBV9 and TRBJ1-1; 7 bases match TRBD1. The CDR3 is 14 residues long. Trimming removed 2 bases from V and 5 bases from J; junction bases left unmatched: 6. From germline, CDR1 is SGDLS and CDR2 YYNGEE. CDR3 loop: CASSVRQGTTEAFF. The CDR3 region has the DNA TGTGCCAGCAGCGTTAGACAGGGCACTACTGAAGCTTTCTTT.

This chain joins TRBV10-2 and TRBJ1-1; D gene unclear. Germline values: CDR1 WSHSY, CDR2 SAAADI. The V end was cut by 3 bases, the J end by 11 bases, with 22 bases between. The CDR3 covers 15 residues. The CDR3 DNA reads as TGCGCCAGCAGTGAAATGGCTACCCTAGCCTCTTGGGCTTTCTTT. Translating it yields CASSEMATLASWAFF.

The genes are TRBV5-1 and TRBJ2-3; a possible D gene is TRBD2 (5 bases). Trimming stripped 6 bases from V and 2 bases from J, with 19 bases between. CDR1 is SGHRS and CDR2 is YFSETQ in the germline V gene. CDR3 size: 16 residues. The CDR3 coding sequence is TGCGCCAGCACGCTATCGTGGCGGACTCTCACAGATACGCAGTATTTT. Translation gives CASTLSWRTLTDTQYF. Using reference TRBV5-1 and TRBJ2-3 for the parts outside the CDR3, the full variable domain is KAGVTQTPRYLIKTRGQQVTLSCSPISGHRSVSWYQQTPGQGLQFLFEYFSETQRNKGNFPGRFSGRQFSNSRSEMNVSTLELGDSALYLCASTLSWRTLTDTQYFGPGTRLTVL.

This clone was detected a few times. V gene TRBV7-9 combines with J gene TRBJ2-2; TRBD2 matches at 8 bases. The CDR3 spans 15 residues. Trimming removed 5 bases from V and 5 bases from J; junction bases left unmatched: 7. The V gene's germline CDR1 is SEHNR and CDR2 FQNEAQ (reference sequence). CDR3 nucleotide sequence: TGTGCCAGCAGCCTGACTAGCGCCGAAACCGGGGAGCTGTTTTTT. This encodes CASSLTSAETGELFF.

The chain carries TRBV5-1 and TRBJ2-3; 9 nucleotides line up with TRBD1. Germline-derived CDR1 and CDR2 are SGHRS and YFSETQ. J lost 4 bases, V lost 1 base, and 10 bases had no gene match. The CDR3 sequence is 17 residues long. The CDR3 loop is CASSLWGTGTGSDTQYF. DNA of the CDR3: TGCGCCAGCAGCTTGTGGGGCACCGGGACAGGGTCAGATACGCAGTATTTT.

The rearrangement uses TRBV28 and TRBJ2-1; 7 positions agree with TRBD2. J was trimmed by 8 bases and V by 2 bases; bases with no gene match: 6. Germline values: CDR1 MDHEN, CDR2 SYDVKM. This CDR3 is built from 14 residues. The CDR3 DNA sequence: TGTGCCAGCAGTTTAATGGGAGGGCTCGATGAGCAGTTCTTC. It translates to CASSLMGGLDEQFF.